The 15 T cell receptor beta chains reported below all come from one sample, sequenced in a study of cytomegalovirus exposure and HLA in healthy donors. It was with 60 Vbeta and 13 Jbeta primers that the PCR ran. Produced via immunoSEQ multiplex PCR; TCRdb's table is partial and in-frame only. This table holds 150,000 to 250,000 clones, 79% found once. Sequencing input: PBMCs. The receptors shown here come from a girl under 18 in good health and CMV-seropositive.

The V gene is TRBV7-9, the J gene TRBJ1-1; D not resolved. CDR3 length: 14 amino acids. Germline-derived CDR1 and CDR2 are SEHNR and FQNEAQ (reference sequence). The V end lost 4 bases, the J end lost 0 bases, and 9 bases lay between the germline ends. The CDR3 region has the DNA TGTGCCAGCAGCTCCCCACAGTTGAACACTGAAGCTTTCTTT. Translated: CASSSPQLNTEAFF.

This clone was found a few times. The chain links TRBV27 to TRBJ2-3, with D tentatively TRBD2 (6 bases). Germline V gene data show CDR1 as MNHEY and CDR2 as SMNVEV (reference sequence). This CDR3 comprises 15 residues. With 7 bases removed from V and 2 bases from J, the gap between germline ends came to 16 bases. The chain's CDR3 is CASMEAGGVTDTQYF. CDR3 bases: TGTGCCAGCATGGAAGCGGGCGGGGTCACAGATACGCAGTATTTT.

The J gene is TRBJ2-2, the V gene TRBV7-9, with 9 bases aligning to TRBD1. Trimming cost V 6 bases and J 3 bases; bases outside gene matches: 5. Germline V gene sequence: CDR1 SEHNR, CDR2 FQNEAQ (reference sequence). This CDR3 comprises 15 residues. CDR3 coding DNA: TGTGCCAGCAGAACCCGGACAGGGGACACCGGGGAGCTGTTTTTT. Translating gives CASRTRTGDTGELFF.

The V call is TRBV5-1, the J call TRBJ2-7, with D perhaps matching TRBD2 (5 bases). The CDR3 runs 15 residues. Germline-derived CDR1 and CDR2 are SGHRS and YFSETQ. Trimming shortened V by 2 bases and J by 4 bases, and 16 bases separated the two germline ends. The CDR3 region has the DNA TGCGCCAGCAGCTTAGAGGTCTCGGGAAAATACGAGCAGTACTTC. It encodes CASSLEVSGKYEQYF.

The chain employs TRBV7-6 and TRBJ1-6; D possibly corresponds to TRBD1 (5 bases). V lost 1 base and J lost 7, with 11 bases in between. The CDR3 loop spans 15 amino acids. Germline-derived CDR1 and CDR2 are SGHVS and FNYEAQ. Here the CDR3 reads CASSLGGGLNSPLHF. In DNA, the CDR3 is TGTGCCAGCAGCTTAGGGGGGGGTTTGAATTCACCCCTCCACTTT.

The CDR3 coding sequence is TGTGCCAGCTCTCCGGGACACCTCGGGCCGAGCACTGAAGCTTTCTTT. Translation: CASSPGHLGPSTEAFF. The J gene is TRBJ1-1, the V gene TRBV18; TRBD1 is a possible D gene (6 bases). Germline values: CDR1 KGHSH, CDR2 LQKENI. The V gene lost 6 bases and the J gene lost 4 bases, with 21 bases spanning the gap. CDR3 length: 16 amino acids.

The gene calls are TRBV27 and TRBJ2-5; 10 bases fit TRBD2. CDR3 length: 15 amino acids. V dropped 6 bases and J dropped 4; count of bases not matched to a gene: 8. Germline-derived CDR1 and CDR2 are MNHEY and SMNVEV (reference sequence). CDR3 in amino acids: CASSLVAGGRETQYF. DNA for the CDR3: TGTGCCAGCAGCCTGGTAGCGGGGGGTCGAGAGACCCAGTACTTC.

The chain joins TRBV4-3 to TRBJ1-1, with D unclear. The CDR3 is 16 amino acids. CDR1 and CDR2 (germline): LGHNA, YSLEER. V was trimmed by 1 base and J by 5 bases, leaving 17 bases between them. CDR3 nucleotides: TGCGCCAGCAGCCAAGGGCGCAGGCGATGGAGGACTGAAGCTTTCTTT. It specifies CASSQGRRRWRTEAFF.

The V call is TRBV9, the J call TRBJ2-7; perhaps TRBD2 as D (6 bases). Germline V gene sequence: CDR1 SGDLS, CDR2 YYNGEE. V was shortened by 4 bases and J by 6 bases, with 11 bases between the two germline ends. This CDR3 region has 12 residues. Written as DNA, the CDR3 is TGTGCCAGCAGCCTAGTGGGGGGCGAGCAGTACTTC. The encoded protein is CASSLVGGEQYF.

A few counts support this clone. V gene TRBV15 combines with J gene TRBJ1-1; the D gene is possibly TRBD1 (6 bases). The CDR3 length is 13 residues. Trimming took off 7 bases at V and 11 bases at J, with 20 bases between the two ends. Germline CDR1 and CDR2: LNHNV and YYDKDF (reference sequence). The CDR3 coding sequence is TGTGCCACCACGCCAGGGGATTCGCTAAAGGCTTTCTTT. Translated: CATTPGDSLKAFF.

This clone was recorded once. The J gene is TRBJ1-6, the V gene TRBV6-4; no definite D call. Deletions cut 6 bases from V and 5 bases from J, with 8 bases between. The germline V gene has CDR1 MRHNA and CDR2 SNTAGT. This CDR3 spans 13 amino acids. The CDR3 spells CASRAADNSPLHF. The CDR3 region has the DNA TGTGCCAGCAGGGCGGCGGATAATTCACCCCTCCACTTT.

The chain uses TRBV27 and TRBJ1-2; 10 bases agree with TRBD1. Germline V gives CDR1 MNHEY, CDR2 SMNVEV (reference sequence). The CDR3 loop spans 13 amino acids. V was clipped by 6 bases and J by 7 bases; unmatched bases: 5. The CDR3 spells CASSRQGAGGYTF. The CDR3 DNA follows: TGTGCCAGCAGCCGACAGGGGGCGGGTGGCTACACCTTC.

A single count supports this clone. The chain employs TRBV5-6 and TRBJ2-3; D not certain. V shed 1 base and J shed 0 bases, with 9 bases lying between them. Per the germline V gene, CDR1 is SGHDT and CDR2 is YYEEEE. The CDR3 sequence is 15 residues long. CDR3 amino acids: CASSLPYTSTDTQYF. CDR3 sequence (DNA): TGTGCCAGCAGCTTGCCTTATACTAGCACAGATACGCAGTATTTT.

The chain uses TRBV29-1 and TRBJ2-1, with 8 bases identical to TRBD2. Germline CDR1 is SQVTM and CDR2 is ANQGSEA. The V and J ends lost 6 bases and 0 bases, in that order; junction bases with no gene match: 13. The CDR3 sequence is 17 residues long. CDR3 sequence: CSVGGVDQWSSYNEQFF. As DNA, the CDR3 is TGCAGCGTCGGGGGGGTCGACCAATGGAGCTCCTACAATGAGCAGTTCTTC.

The rearrangement uses TRBV4-3 and TRBJ2-3; possible D gene TRBD2, 5 bases. Trimming shortened V by 1 base and J by 2 bases, and 16 bases separated the two germline ends. Germline CDR1 is LGHNA and CDR2 is YSLEER. This CDR3 has 17 residues. The CDR3: CASSQGVQSGYTDTQYF. DNA for the CDR3: TGCGCCAGCAGCCAAGGGGTACAGAGCGGTTACACAGATACGCAGTATTTT.